The 18 T cell receptor beta chains below come from one sample, sequenced in a study of PD-L1 blockade in urothelial cancer. Regarding time point: peripheral blood 6 weeks after treatment start. The table came from immunoSEQ multiplex PCR; TCRdb's copy has only in-frame clones and leaves some out. In the table there are under 40,000 clones, about nine tenths of which are singletons. The sample consisted of PBMCs, taken around atezolizumab (anti-PD-L1) treatment. Every receptor here comes from an elderly man with urothelial cancer.

The rearrangement joins TRBV29-1 to TRBJ2-7, with TRBD2 matching 8 bases. Germline loops: CDR1 SQVTM, CDR2 ANQGSEA. CDR3 length: 15 amino acids. After removal of 0 bases from V and 2 bases from J, the junction contained 6 bases not matched to a gene. The CDR3 region has the DNA TGCAGCGTTGAAGATCAGGGACTAGAGACCTACGAGCAGTACTTC. It is translated as CSVEDQGLETYEQYF.

The chain has TRBV5-1 and TRBJ2-7, with 9 bases fitting TRBD2. CDR1 is SGHRS, CDR2 YFSETQ, per germline. The V segment lost 4 bases and the J segment 2 bases; nucleotides outside the gene matches: 4. The CDR3 loop spans 14 amino acids. CDR3 region: CASSESSGTYEQYF. The DNA for the CDR3 is TGCGCCAGCAGCGAATCTAGCGGGACCTACGAGCAGTACTTC.

The rearrangement links TRBV19 to TRBJ2-1; TRBD2 matches 7 bases. The CDR3 length is 15 residues. Per the germline V gene, CDR1 is LNHDA and CDR2 is SQIVND (reference sequence). V was pared by 4 bases and J by 5 bases, with 8 bases of the junction left unmatched. This chain's CDR3 is CASSKSGANHNEQFF. The CDR3 coding sequence is TGTGCCAGTAGTAAGAGCGGGGCGAACCACAATGAGCAGTTCTTC.

The chain recombines TRBV7-2 with TRBJ2-1; D ambiguous. Trimming left V 4 bases short and J 16 bases short, with 17 bases between. CDR1 is SGHTA and CDR2 is FQGNSA in the germline V gene. The CDR3 consists of 12 residues. CDR3 nucleotide sequence: TGTGCCAGCAGCTCTTCTACCTCCATTCAATTCTTC. It yields the protein CASSSSTSIQFF.

The chain has TRBV5-1 and TRBJ2-5, with TRBD2 matching 7 bases. The CDR3 runs to 15 residues. Losses at the gene ends were 0 bases for V and 5 bases for J; bases not matched to a gene: 7. The germline V gene has CDR1 SGHRS and CDR2 YFSETQ. CDR3 nucleotide sequence: TGCGCCAGCAGCTTGGAGCGGGGTCGGGGGGAGACCCAGTACTTC. Protein sequence: CASSLERGRGETQYF.

The chain is built from TRBV25-1 and TRBJ1-5; unclear D gene. The CDR3 is 12 residues long. CDR1 is MGHDK and CDR2 is SYGVNS in the germline V gene. V was pared by 6 bases and J by 2 bases, with 5 bases between. The CDR3 nucleotides are TGTGCCAGCAGACAAGGCAATCAGCCCCAGCATTTT. Its translation: CASRQGNQPQHF.

This chain links TRBV19 with TRBJ2-2; D might be TRBD2 (5 bases). There are 17 residues in the CDR3. Trimming cost V 3 bases and J 4 bases, with 18 bases left between them. Germline V gene sequence: CDR1 LNHDA, CDR2 SQIVND (reference sequence). The CDR3 DNA is TGTGCCAGTAGTATTCGGATCGGGGAAAGCAGCACCGGGGAGCTGTTTTTT. Translated: CASSIRIGESSTGELFF.

The chain carries TRBV4-1 and TRBJ2-1; 10 positions match TRBD2. CDR1 is MGHRA and CDR2 is YSYEKL in the germline V gene. V lost 3 bases and J lost 4; bases outside the gene matches: 6. This CDR3 is 16 amino acids long. The CDR3 sequence: CASSHAGTSEYNEQFF. In DNA, the CDR3 is TGCGCCAGCAGCCATGCCGGGACTAGCGAGTACAATGAGCAGTTCTTC.

V is TRBV27 and J is TRBJ2-2; D is possibly TRBD2 (6 bases). Trimming shortened V by 5 bases and J by 4 bases, and 11 bases separated the two germline ends. This CDR3 is built from 14 residues. The germline CDR1 and CDR2 sequences are MNHEY and SMNVEV (reference sequence). The CDR3: CASSAGFITGELFF. CDR3 in DNA: TGTGCCAGCAGTGCGGGGTTTATCACCGGGGAGCTGTTTTTT.

The rearrangement uses TRBV19 and TRBJ1-2, with 9 positions matching TRBD1. Germline V gives CDR1 LNHDA, CDR2 SQIVND (reference sequence). V was pared by 4 bases and J by 3 bases, with 9 bases of the junction left unmatched. The CDR3 runs 16 residues. CDR3 amino acids: CASSSPRTGGDYGYTF. The CDR3 DNA reads TGTGCCAGTAGTAGCCCACGTACAGGGGGCGACTATGGCTACACCTTC.

The chain uses TRBV5-1 and TRBJ2-1; 10 bases match TRBD2. The germline V gene encodes CDR1 SGHRS and CDR2 YFSETQ. The CDR3 covers 16 residues. V trimming: 4 bases; J trimming: 3 bases; junction bases outside the gene matches: 7. CDR3 sequence (DNA): TGCGCCAGCAGCAGAGGACTAGCGGAGCACTACAATGAGCAGTTCTTC. Its protein product is CASSRGLAEHYNEQFF.

The V and J genes are TRBV28 and TRBJ1-1; D is ambiguous. CDR1 and CDR2 (germline): MDHEN, SYDVKM. V lost 8 bases, J lost 6 bases, and 10 bases lay in between. The CDR3 is 11 residues long. CDR3 in DNA: TGTGCCAGCGGGAGGTGGGCTGAAGCTTTCTTT. Its protein is CASGRWAEAFF.

The rearrangement uses TRBV25-1 and TRBJ2-3, with 9 bases matching TRBD2. This CDR3 region has 15 residues. Germline lookup yields CDR1 MGHDK and CDR2 SYGVNS. J was trimmed by 6 bases and V by 6 bases; bases with no gene match: 10. This CDR3 reads CASRPPGLAVDTQYF. The DNA of the CDR3 is TGTGCCAGCAGACCTCCGGGACTAGCAGTTGATACGCAGTATTTT.

The rearrangement links TRBV19 to TRBJ2-3; TRBD2 might be the D (5 bases). This CDR3 region has 14 residues. Trimming took off 2 bases at V and 1 base at J, with 7 bases between the two ends. Germline CDR1 is LNHDA and CDR2 is SQIVND (reference sequence). The CDR3 spells CASSILAGTDTQYF. The CDR3, as DNA: TGTGCCAGTAGTATACTAGCAGGCACAGATACGCAGTATTTT.

The CDR3, as DNA: TGTGCCAGCAGCCAGGGACAGAACTATGGCTACACCTTC. This encodes CASSQGQNYGYTF. V gene TRBV14 combines with J gene TRBJ1-2; 7 bases are shared with TRBD1. The V segment lost 3 bases and the J segment 2 bases; nucleotides outside the gene matches: 0. The CDR3 is 13 residues long. Germline CDR1 is SGHDN and CDR2 is FVKESK.

The rearrangement links TRBV4-3 to TRBJ2-7; 9 bases map to TRBD1. V was pared by 2 bases and J by 4 bases, with 9 bases of the junction left unmatched. The CDR3 is 16 residues long. Per germline, CDR1 LGHNA and CDR2 YSLEER. The CDR3 sequence is CASSQYPGQGQYEQYF. For the CDR3, the DNA is TGCGCCAGCAGCCAATATCCGGGACAGGGACAATACGAGCAGTACTTC.

The genes are TRBV5-1 and TRBJ1-4, with 7 bases fitting TRBD1. The CDR3 extends over 16 amino acids. Germline lookup yields CDR1 SGHRS and CDR2 YFSETQ. Trimming removed 0 bases from V and 7 bases from J; junction bases left unmatched: 9. The CDR3 here is CASSLEGTGEGEKLFF. DNA for the CDR3: TGCGCCAGCAGCTTGGAGGGTACAGGGGAAGGTGAAAAACTGTTTTTT.

The V call is TRBV29-1, the J call TRBJ2-7; D is undetermined. V lost 7 bases to trimming and J lost 4 bases, with 20 bases between them. Germline V CDR1 and CDR2: SQVTM, ANQGSEA. The CDR3 contains 14 residues. CDR3 in DNA: TGCAGCGGGTCAGACGGGTTATCCTTATACGAGCAGTACTTC. This gives the protein CSGSDGLSLYEQYF.